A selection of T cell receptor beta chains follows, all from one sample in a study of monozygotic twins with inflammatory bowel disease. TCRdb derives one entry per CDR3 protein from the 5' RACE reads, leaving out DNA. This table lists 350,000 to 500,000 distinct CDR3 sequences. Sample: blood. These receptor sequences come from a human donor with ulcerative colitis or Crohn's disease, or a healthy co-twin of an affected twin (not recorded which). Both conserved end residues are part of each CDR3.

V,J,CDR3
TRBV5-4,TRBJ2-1,CASSFGFGGGNEQFF
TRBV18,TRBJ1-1,CASSPKRGGHTEAFF
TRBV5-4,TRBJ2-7,CASSLDSRGEQYF
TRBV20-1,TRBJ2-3,CSAADRAVTNTQYF
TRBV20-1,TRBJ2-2,CSARGRHGGEAGELFF
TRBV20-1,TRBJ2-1,CSARGAFNEQFF
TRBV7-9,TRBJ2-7,CASSLYGTGMTHEQYF
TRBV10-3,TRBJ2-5,CAISESAPGQGITETQYF
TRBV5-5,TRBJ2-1,CASSFVATSGGADEQFF
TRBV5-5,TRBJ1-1,CASILTSEAFF
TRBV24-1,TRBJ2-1,CATSDLQSGNEQFF
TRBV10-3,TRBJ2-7,CAISAGTSSYEQYF
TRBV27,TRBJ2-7,CASRGQGGWFGTYEQYF
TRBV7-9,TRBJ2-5,CASSSGVQRQETQYF
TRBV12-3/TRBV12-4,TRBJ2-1,CASGTWKGADEQFF
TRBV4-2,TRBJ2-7,CASSQVRTDYEQYF
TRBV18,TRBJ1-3,CASGAATGNSIYF
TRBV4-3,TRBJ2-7,CASSQETSGRGPIYEQYF
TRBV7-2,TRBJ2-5,CASSFGEEETQYF
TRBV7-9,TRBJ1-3,CASSAREGPVSGNTIYF
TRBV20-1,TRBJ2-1,CSARMAGGWGNEQFF
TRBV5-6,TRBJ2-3,CASSFGVSADTQYF
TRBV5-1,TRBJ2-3,CASSPRTSATGDTQYF
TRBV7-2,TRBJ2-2,CASSPGPYPGELFF
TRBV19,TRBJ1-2,CASSQTGGGYGYTF
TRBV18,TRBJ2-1,CASSPQGAGAYNEQFF
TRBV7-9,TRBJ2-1,CASSFGWLENGNEQFF
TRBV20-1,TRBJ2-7,CSAEGLIYEQYF
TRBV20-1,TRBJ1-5,CSATAKPWSGSNQPQHF
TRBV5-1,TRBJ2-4,CASSLKGLAGGPTGNIQYF
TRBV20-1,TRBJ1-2,CSADEGQGPYGYTF
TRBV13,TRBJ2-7,CASSFGRPAYEQYF
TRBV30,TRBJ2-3,CAWGSTGAGDTQYF
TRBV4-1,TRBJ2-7,CASSQSTGARDPYF
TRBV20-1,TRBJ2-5,CSAKADLQGRSETQYF
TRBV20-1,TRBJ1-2,CSSLDRNYGYTF
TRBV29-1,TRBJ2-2,CSVKKETGELFF
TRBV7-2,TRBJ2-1,CASSERTDFYNEQFF
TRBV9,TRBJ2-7,CASSVDQGASYEQYF
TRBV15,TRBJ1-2,CATSTGQGVYGYTF
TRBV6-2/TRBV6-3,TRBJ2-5,CASRPGTGKETQYF
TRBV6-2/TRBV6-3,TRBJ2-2,CASSYAGSNTGELFF
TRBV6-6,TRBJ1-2,CAHQESQNYGYTF
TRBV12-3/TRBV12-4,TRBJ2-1,CASTLPWGGEQFF
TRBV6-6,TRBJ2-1,CASIFDAHNEQFF
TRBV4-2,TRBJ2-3,CASSQAGLAGGDTQYF
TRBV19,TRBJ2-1,CASSIGTQGGNEQFF
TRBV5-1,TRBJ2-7,CASSFSGPYEQYF
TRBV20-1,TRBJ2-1,CSASDRHFSYNEQFF
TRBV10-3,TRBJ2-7,CAISEFGGYEQYF
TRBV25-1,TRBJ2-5,CASSEGRIQETQYF
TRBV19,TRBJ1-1,CASIRQANTEAFF
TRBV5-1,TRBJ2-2,CASSSTGGPRELFF
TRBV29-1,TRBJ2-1,CSVEGSGEVDEQFF
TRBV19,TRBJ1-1,CASRTGDLNTEAFF
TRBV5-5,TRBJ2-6,CASTWGGSNVLTF
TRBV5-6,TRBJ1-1,CASSPRDSSRITEAFF